This is a list of T cell receptor beta chains from one sample in a study of CD8 T cells in ankylosing spondylitis. TCRdb re-called the 5' RACE reads through MiXCR, storing one row per CDR3 protein. The sample holds about 330,000 distinct CDR3 sequences, 8% seen once. The sequenced sample consisted of blood, either unsorted or a sorted T cell fraction (not recorded which). The receptors come from a male donor with ankylosing spondylitis. The CDR3 runs from the conserved cysteine through the conserved F or W. D genes are given only for firm matches. Clone size is not always given. Where it is, it says once, few, many or a class for expanded clones.

length: 14
size: many
V: TRBV7-8
J: TRBJ2-7
D: .
CDR3: CASSYWTDSYEQYF
DNA: TGTGCCAGCAGCTACTGGACAGATTCCTACGAGCAGTACTTC

length: 15
size: .
V: TRBV9
J: TRBJ2-2
D: TRBD2
CDR3: CASSISGSDTGELFF
DNA: TGTGCCAGCAGCATTAGCGGGAGTGACACCGGGGAGCTGTTTTTT

length: 15
size: .
V: TRBV12-3/TRBV12-4
J: TRBJ1-4
D: TRBD1
CDR3: CASTPKTGINEKLFF
DNA: TGTGCCAGCACCCCCAAGACAGGGATTAATGAAAAACTGTTTTTT

length: 16
size: few
V: TRBV19
J: TRBJ2-1
D: .
CDR3: CASSTPRGASYNEQFF
DNA: TGTGCCAGTAGTACCCCCCGGGGGGCCTCCTACAATGAGCAGTTCTTC

length: 15
size: few
V: TRBV15
J: TRBJ2-1
D: .
CDR3: CATSREIGGADEQFF
DNA: TGTGCCACCAGCAGAGAGATTGGGGGAGCTGACGAGCAGTTCTTC

length: 13
size: many
V: TRBV28
J: TRBJ2-2
D: .
CDR3: CASLFGVTGELFF
DNA: TGTGCCAGCCTGTTCGGAGTCACCGGGGAGCTGTTTTTT

length: 13
size: few
V: TRBV13
J: TRBJ2-7
D: .
CDR3: CASSSGLSYEQYF
DNA: TGTGCCAGCAGCTCCGGACTGTCCTACGAGCAGTACTTC

length: 15
size: few
V: TRBV7-2
J: TRBJ2-1
D: .
CDR3: CASAPGPSRQNEQFF
DNA: TGTGCCAGTGCCCCCGGACCTTCCCGTCAGAATGAGCAGTTCTTC

length: 15
size: .
V: TRBV5-1
J: TRBJ2-3
D: TRBD1
CDR3: CASSLAGQGPDTQYF
DNA: TGCGCCAGCAGCTTGGCGGGACAGGGACCAGATACGCAGTATTTT

length: 13
size: .
V: TRBV7-2
J: TRBJ2-2
D: .
CDR3: CASSLVMDGELFF
DNA: TGTGCCAGCAGCTTAGTTATGGACGGGGAGCTGTTTTTT

length: 13
size: .
V: TRBV19
J: TRBJ2-1
D: TRBD2
CDR3: CASSASGGNEQFF
DNA: TGTGCCAGTAGTGCTAGCGGAGGTAATGAGCAGTTCTTC

length: 15
size: many
V: TRBV28
J: TRBJ2-1
D: TRBD2
CDR3: CASSSPGTSMYEQFF
DNA: TGTGCCAGCAGTTCACCCGGGACTAGTATGTATGAGCAGTTCTTC

length: 14
size: .
V: TRBV9
J: TRBJ2-1
D: .
CDR3: CASSVGGAGNEQFF
DNA: TGTGCCAGCAGCGTAGGGGGGGCGGGGAATGAGCAGTTCTTC

length: 13
size: many
V: TRBV28
J: TRBJ1-2
D: .
CDR3: CASSLDPGSGYTF
DNA: TGTGCCAGCAGTTTAGACCCCGGATCAGGCTACACCTTC

length: 15
size: .
V: TRBV7-3
J: TRBJ2-7
D: TRBD2
CDR3: CASSLTSGSFHEQYF
DNA: TGTGCCAGCAGCTTAACTAGCGGGAGCTTCCACGAGCAGTACTTC

length: 13
size: many
V: TRBV20-1
J: TRBJ1-2
D: .
CDR3: CSASTSPNYGYTF
DNA: TGCAGTGCTAGCACCTCGCCTAACTATGGCTACACCTTC

length: 13
size: few
V: TRBV5-6
J: TRBJ2-7
D: .
CDR3: CASSQPNIYEQYF
DNA: TGTGCCAGCAGCCAACCCAACATCTACGAGCAGTACTTC

length: 16
size: few
V: TRBV2
J: TRBJ1-5
D: .
CDR3: CASRFGGAEGNQPQHF
DNA: TGTGCCAGCAGGTTTGGAGGGGCTGAGGGCAATCAGCCCCAGCATTTT

length: 15
size: many
V: TRBV20-1
J: TRBJ1-3
D: .
CDR3: CSARDSYNSGNTIYF
DNA: TGCAGTGCTAGAGATAGTTACAACTCTGGAAACACCATATATTTT

length: 14
size: once
V: TRBV29-1
J: TRBJ2-2
D: .
CDR3: CSVYSHRNTGELFF
DNA: TGCAGCGTTTACTCCCACAGGAACACCGGGGAGCTGTTTTTT

length: 19
size: .
V: TRBV28
J: TRBJ2-7
D: TRBD2
CDR3: CASSLYTRLAGGVFYEQYF
DNA: TGTGCCAGCAGTTTATACACCAGACTAGCGGGAGGTGTATTCTACGAGCAGTACTTC

length: 14
size: .
V: TRBV28
J: TRBJ1-5
D: .
CDR3: CASSLGSRVQPQHF
DNA: TGTGCCAGCAGTTTAGGCAGCCGAGTGCAGCCCCAGCATTTT

length: 15
size: many
V: TRBV5-1
J: TRBJ2-3
D: TRBD2
CDR3: CASSLTGTTGDTQYF
DNA: TGCGCCAGCAGCCTAACCGGGACTACCGGAGATACGCAGTATTTT

length: 13
size: .
V: TRBV20-1
J: TRBJ1-5
D: .
CDR3: CSALGSGNQPQHF
DNA: TGCAGTGCGCTGGGCAGCGGAAATCAGCCCCAGCATTTT

length: 13
size: few
V: TRBV29-1
J: TRBJ2-3
D: .
CDR3: CSCWTVDTDTQYF
DNA: TGCAGCTGTTGGACTGTTGACACAGATACGCAGTATTTT

length: 15
size: .
V: TRBV10-3
J: TRBJ2-7
D: TRBD2
CDR3: CAISEKAGGHYEQYF
DNA: TGTGCCATCAGTGAAAAGGCGGGAGGCCACTACGAGCAGTACTTC

length: 18
size: .
V: TRBV7-8
J: TRBJ2-3
D: TRBD2
CDR3: CASSPTSGRPQGTDTQYF
DNA: TGTGCCAGCAGCCCCACTAGCGGGAGGCCGCAGGGGACAGATACGCAGTATTTT

length: 12
size: once
V: TRBV20-1
J: TRBJ1-2
D: .
CDR3: CSASQYSYGYTF
DNA: TGCAGTGCTAGTCAATACAGCTATGGCTACACCTTC

length: 17
size: few
V: TRBV4-3
J: TRBJ2-1
D: TRBD2
CDR3: CASSLQTAGGSYNEQFF
DNA: TGCGCCAGCAGCCTTCAAACGGCGGGAGGCTCCTACAATGAGCAGTTCTTC

length: 15
size: few
V: TRBV6-2/TRBV6-3
J: TRBJ1-5
D: .
CDR3: CASSLLGQGIQPQHF
DNA: TGTGCCAGCAGTCTCCTCGGGCAGGGTATCCAGCCCCAGCATTTT

length: 12
size: few
V: TRBV12-3/TRBV12-4
J: TRBJ2-7
D: .
CDR3: CASSSSPFKQYF
DNA: TGTGCCAGCAGCTCGTCCCCTTTCAAGCAGTACTTC

length: 15
size: many
V: TRBV5-1
J: TRBJ2-2
D: .
CDR3: CASSLRGADTGELFF
DNA: TGCGCCAGCAGCTTGAGGGGCGCGGACACCGGGGAGCTGTTTTTT

length: 15
size: .
V: TRBV25-1
J: TRBJ2-7
D: TRBD2
CDR3: CASSETSGSSYEQYF
DNA: TGTGCCAGCAGTGAAACTAGCGGGAGCTCCTACGAGCAGTACTTC

length: 12
size: many
V: TRBV20-1
J: TRBJ1-1
D: .
CDR3: CSASRSRSEAFF
DNA: TGCAGTGCTAGCAGGTCGCGTAGTGAAGCTTTCTTT

length: 13
size: .
V: TRBV19
J: TRBJ1-4
D: .
CDR3: CASSQGQSEKLFF
DNA: TGTGCCAGTAGCCAAGGACAGTCTGAAAAACTGTTTTTT

length: 15
size: many
V: TRBV12-3/TRBV12-4
J: TRBJ2-2
D: TRBD2
CDR3: CASSFSGSDTGELFF
DNA: TGTGCCAGCAGTTTTAGCGGGAGCGACACCGGGGAGCTGTTTTTT

length: 14
size: many
V: TRBV27
J: TRBJ2-1
D: TRBD1
CDR3: CASSLRTGRNEQFF
DNA: TGTGCCAGCAGTTTACGGACAGGGCGTAATGAGCAGTTCTTC

length: 17
size: .
V: TRBV27
J: TRBJ2-7
D: .
CDR3: CASSPMRGFPGNYEQYF
DNA: TGTGCCAGCAGTCCTATGCGAGGCTTCCCCGGGAACTACGAGCAGTACTTC

length: 17
size: many
V: TRBV4-3
J: TRBJ2-1
D: TRBD2
CDR3: CASSRGLAGGAYNEQFF
DNA: TGCGCCAGCAGCCGGGGACTAGCGGGGGGGGCCTACAATGAGCAGTTCTTC

length: 14
size: .
V: TRBV15
J: TRBJ2-7
D: .
CDR3: CATSSRQEPYEQYF
DNA: TGTGCCACCAGCAGCCGACAGGAGCCCTACGAGCAGTACTTC

length: 17
size: few
V: TRBV19
J: TRBJ2-6
D: .
CDR3: CASRPWTDQDGANVLTF
DNA: TGTGCCAGTAGGCCCTGGACGGATCAAGATGGGGCCAACGTCCTGACTTTC

length: 15
size: .
V: TRBV18
J: TRBJ2-5
D: .
CDR3: CASSPSTEGQETQYF
DNA: TGTGCCAGCTCACCATCCACGGAGGGCCAAGAGACCCAGTACTTC

length: 14
size: .
V: TRBV10-3
J: TRBJ2-7
D: TRBD1
CDR3: CAINPGQGSVQQYF
DNA: TGTGCCATCAACCCGGGACAGGGTTCCGTCCAGCAGTACTTC

length: 15
size: .
V: TRBV3-1
J: TRBJ2-7
D: .
CDR3: CASSFSPGPTYEQYF
DNA: TGTGCCAGCAGCTTCAGCCCGGGACCGACCTACGAGCAGTACTTC

length: 13
size: .
V: TRBV29-1
J: TRBJ2-7
D: .
CDR3: CSVSKGGPYEQYF
DNA: TGCAGCGTTTCAAAGGGCGGCCCCTACGAGCAGTACTTC

length: 12
size: many
V: TRBV20-1
J: TRBJ2-7
D: .
CDR3: CSATGEGYEQYF
DNA: TGCAGTGCTACAGGGGAGGGCTACGAGCAGTACTTC

length: 15
size: .
V: TRBV5-1
J: TRBJ2-5
D: TRBD1
CDR3: CASSLGDRDDETQYF
DNA: TGCGCCAGCAGCTTGGGGGACAGGGATGATGAGACCCAGTACTTC

length: 15
size: .
V: TRBV20-1
J: TRBJ2-7
D: TRBD2
CDR3: CSHITASGSSYEQYF
DNA: TGCAGTCACATAACAGCTAGCGGGAGCTCCTACGAGCAGTACTTC